This TCR beta chain was documented in a study of T cell clusters in autoimmune cytopenias. Findings and limits, study-wide: TRB repertoire shifts in secondary cytopenia and chronic lymphocytic leukemia mostly reflected lymphoma, not autoimmunity. The cluster-lack signature was not seen for secondary cytopenia versus chronic lymphocytic leukemia. No experiment has yet validated the function of the T cell clusters defined in silico.

The CDR3 runs 15 residues. According to its frequency, this clonotype is large. Its antigen is as yet unknown. TRB was amplified by touch-down multiplex PCR, primer pools A and B combined. From the multiplex PCR reads, TCRdb lists one entry per CDR3 protein and no DNA. Recorded for this sample: thousands of distinct CDR3 sequences. TRB amplification used around 0.25 ug of peripheral blood genomic DNA. The sequence came from a human donor with an autoimmune cytopenia or autoimmune hepatitis (not recorded which). Sequenced: peripheral blood. V and J are TRBV12-3 or TRBV12-4 and TRBJ1-3; absent DNA, TCRdb's TRBD1 call cannot be checked. The CDR3 region is CASSSQGYSGNTIYF.